The clone carrying this TCR beta chain was counted at least ten times. Its antigen is unknown. CDR3 length: 13 residues. V shed 5 bases and J shed 8 bases, with 13 bases lying between them. The germline V gene encodes CDR1 SGHTA and CDR2 FQGNSA. The sample comes from a study of T-cell memory formation after mild COVID-19. Overall study results and limits: Memory cells collected pre-infection included some clones that later responded, suggesting cross-reactive memory joined. The main location of contracting CD4+ clones was CM and EM, and that of contracting CD8+ clones was EMRA.

TCR alpha and TCR beta cDNA libraries carrying sample barcodes and UMIs came from 5'RACE with constant-segment primers. A single record per CDR3 protein comes from TCRdb applying MiXCR to the 5' RACE reads. Of hundreds of thousands of distinct CDR3 sequences in the sample, roughly 15% were seen once. This sequence was found in a man aged 18 to 29 who had mild COVID-19 (a few samples of this study predate the infection). Cell type and time point are not known. Sequencing was carried out using PBMCs or a T cell subset sorted from them (not recorded which). The rearrangement joins TRBV7-2 to TRBJ2-1, with no clear D. CDR3 nucleotide sequence: TGTGCCAGCAGCAGAGATCGACCCGATGAGCAGTTCTTC. It yields the protein CASSRDRPDEQFF.